This T cell receptor (beta chain) was documented in a study of T cells after yellow fever vaccination. TCR cDNA was made by 5'RACE template switching, adding a universal primer site and UMIs. TCRdb passed the 5' RACE reads through MiXCR, listing each CDR3 protein once. This sample has roughly 330,000 distinct CDR3 sequences, with 6.8% found just once. This clonotype was observed many times. Its antigen is currently unknown. Trimming at V came to 0 bases and at J to 4 bases, leaving 3 bases not matched to a gene. Germline V gene lookup returns CDR1 SGHDN and CDR2 FVKESK. The CDR3 has 15 amino acids. Study-level points and caveats: Once the booster was given, most primary-vaccination clones reappeared, at 95% to 98% for CD4 and more than 85% for CD8. Shared CD4/CD8 clonotypes were a small share, likely from convergent recombination.

The input for sequencing was PBMCs, taken roughly seven weeks after the first yellow fever vaccination. The gene calls are TRBV14 and TRBJ2-1; 7 nucleotides agree with TRBD1. This sequence was found in a man between 18 and 29 years old who received the YFV17D yellow fever vaccine. Written as DNA, the CDR3 is TGTGCCAGCAGCCAAGAAGGGGGCAGGTACAATGAGCAGTTCTTC. Translated, it gives CASSQEGGRYNEQFF. The full variable domain, its missing parts supplied by reference TRBV14 and TRBJ2-1, is EAGVTQFPSHSVIEKGQTVTLRCDPISGHDNLYWYRRVMGKEIKFLLHFVKESKQDESGMPNNRFLAERTGGTYSTLKVQPAELEDSGVYFCASSQEGGRYNEQFFGPGTRLTVL.